This T cell receptor (beta chain) was sequenced during a study of T cell responses to AZD1222 COVID-19 vaccine (dated by TCRdb to the early 2020s). Describing the broader study: A total of about 250 trial participants underwent TCR sequencing, of whom about 210 had received two doses of AZD1222 and some 26 had received two doses of the MenACWY control vaccine. Enrollment into the trials was organized by age into subgroups of 18-55, 56-69 and 70-plus years, and those subgroups contained about 150, 27 and 61 TCR-sequenced participants, respectively. The paper as a whole reports these results and caveats: After two AZD1222 doses, both the breadth and the depth of spike-specific TCRs were significantly higher than at day 0 and than in MenACWY recipients. Because no day 14 peak-response samples were available, repertoires were characterized only after the peak T cell response. Nearly half of unique spike-specific TCRs reportedly recognized epitopes outside regions mutated in the B.1.351 and B.1.1.7 variants. Participants were mostly white British, with more females than males. The authors suggested clonal diversity may have been underestimated. CD4 TCRs associated with the vaccine covered the entire spike protein, and the dominant responses were in regions 160-218 and 743-854. Conclusions about previously exposed vaccinees were limited because only a handful of AZD1222 recipients were SARS-CoV-2 seropositive at baseline. The 56-69-year group was small, and its depth increase did not reach significance, likely because of low power.

The CDR3 spans 13 residues, from the cysteine through the phenylalanine. Here the CDR3 DNA is all that survives: 39 bases in frame from base 1. The germline V gene (reference sequence) supplies CDR1 SGHNT and CDR2 YYREEE. V and J are truncated by 6 bases and 7 bases respectively, leaving an intervening sequence of 14 bases. Interpreted using the paper, the time point label stands for: about 28 days (+/-7) after the second vaccine dose. AZD1222 recipients with second doses at about 4 weeks or about 12 weeks were pooled, because spike-specific TCR depth and breadth did not differ between schedules. Vaccinee samples came from UK trials COV001 and COV002, including a single-blind randomized controlled phase 2/3 trial of AZD1222 (ChAdOx1 nCoV-19) in healthy adults. For TCRbeta chain sequencing, PBMC samples from trial participants were taken at day 0 and at day 28 after the second dose. The CDR3 regions of human TCRbeta chains were subjected to immunosequencing. The study's processing was this. TCRs in the repertoires were compared against a reference library of SARS-CoV-2-specific TCRs that had been generated with the MIRA antigen-specificity platform. Breadth was defined as the fraction of unique TCRs that were SARS-CoV-2-associated. Depth was defined as the fraction of total T cells that were SARS-CoV-2-associated. Using the MIRA data, each spike-specific TCR was mapped to the spike region that the TCR reacts to and placed in a CD4 or CD8 class. Log10-transformed breadth and depth values were compared by one-way ANOVA with Sidak's multiple comparisons tests. TCRdb stores this immuneACCESS table with in-frame sequences only. Part of the clones is absent; in the studies checked, under half of the shortfall reflects unresolved V genes, and no reason is known for the rest. V and J calls and clone size are copied from that table; D and trimming were computed from the DNA. The sample data list about 270,000 clones, and almost 95% of these were observed just once. The ten top clones hold 0.5% to 0.7% of the sample.

Turning to this clone: Its antigen has not been determined. No much larger clone exists at a distance of one base, and base qualities are not known.

This clonotype was sampled from an adult who received the AZD1222 COVID-19 vaccine. The source was peripheral blood, collected 28 days after the second AZD1222 dose. The chain is assembled from TRBV5-4 and TRBJ2-1; no D gene is confidently identified. The CDR3 protein: CASTPSRRNEQFF. The nucleotide sequence reads as follows: TGTGCCAGCACCCCCTCCCGCCGGAATGAGCAGTTCTTC.